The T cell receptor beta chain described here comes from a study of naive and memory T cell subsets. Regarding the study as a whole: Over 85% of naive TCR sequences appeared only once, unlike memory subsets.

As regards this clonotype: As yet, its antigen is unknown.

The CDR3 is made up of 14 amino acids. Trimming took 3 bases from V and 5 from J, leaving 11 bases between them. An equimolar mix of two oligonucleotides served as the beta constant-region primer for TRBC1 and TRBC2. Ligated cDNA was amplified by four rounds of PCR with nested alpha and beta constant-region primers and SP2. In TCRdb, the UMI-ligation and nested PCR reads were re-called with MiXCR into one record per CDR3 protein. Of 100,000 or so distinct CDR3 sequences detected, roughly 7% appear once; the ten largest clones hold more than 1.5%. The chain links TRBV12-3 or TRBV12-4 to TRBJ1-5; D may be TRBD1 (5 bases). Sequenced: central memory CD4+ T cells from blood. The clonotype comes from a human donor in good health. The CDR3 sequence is CASSFDPGYQPQHF. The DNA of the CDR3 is TGTGCCAGCAGTTTTGACCCAGGGTATCAGCCCCAGCATTTT.